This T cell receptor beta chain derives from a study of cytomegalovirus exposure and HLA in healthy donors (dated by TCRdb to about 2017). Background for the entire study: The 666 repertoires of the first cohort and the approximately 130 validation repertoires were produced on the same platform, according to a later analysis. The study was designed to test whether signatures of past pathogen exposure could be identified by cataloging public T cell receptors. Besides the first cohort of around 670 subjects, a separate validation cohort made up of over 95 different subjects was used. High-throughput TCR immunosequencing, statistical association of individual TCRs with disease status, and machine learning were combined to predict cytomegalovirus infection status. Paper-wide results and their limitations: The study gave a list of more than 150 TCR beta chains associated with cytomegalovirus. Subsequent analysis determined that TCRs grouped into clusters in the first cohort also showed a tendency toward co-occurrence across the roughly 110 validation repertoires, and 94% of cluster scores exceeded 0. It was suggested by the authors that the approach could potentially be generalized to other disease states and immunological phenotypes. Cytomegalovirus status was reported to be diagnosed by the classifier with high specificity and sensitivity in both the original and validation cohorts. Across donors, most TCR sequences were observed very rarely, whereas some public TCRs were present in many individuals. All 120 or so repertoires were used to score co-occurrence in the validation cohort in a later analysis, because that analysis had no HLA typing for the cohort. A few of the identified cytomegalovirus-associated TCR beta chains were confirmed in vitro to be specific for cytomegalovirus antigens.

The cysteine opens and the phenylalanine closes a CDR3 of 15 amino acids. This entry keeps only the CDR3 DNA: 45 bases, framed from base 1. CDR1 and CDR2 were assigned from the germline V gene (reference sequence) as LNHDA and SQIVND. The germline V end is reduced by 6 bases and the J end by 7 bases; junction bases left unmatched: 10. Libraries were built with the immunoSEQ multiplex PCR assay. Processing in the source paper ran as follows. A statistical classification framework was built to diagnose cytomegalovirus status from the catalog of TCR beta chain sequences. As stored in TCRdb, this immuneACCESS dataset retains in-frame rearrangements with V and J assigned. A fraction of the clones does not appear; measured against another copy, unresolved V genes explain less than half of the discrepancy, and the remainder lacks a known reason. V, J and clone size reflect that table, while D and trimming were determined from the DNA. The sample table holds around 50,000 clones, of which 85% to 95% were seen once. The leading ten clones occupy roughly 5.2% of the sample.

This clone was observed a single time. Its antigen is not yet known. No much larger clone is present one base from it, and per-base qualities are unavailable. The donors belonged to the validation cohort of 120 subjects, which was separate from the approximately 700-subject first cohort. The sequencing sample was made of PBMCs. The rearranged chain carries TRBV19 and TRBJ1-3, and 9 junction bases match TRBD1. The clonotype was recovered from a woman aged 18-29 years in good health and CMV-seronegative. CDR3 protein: CASRKPGQGTNTIYF. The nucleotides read TGTGCCAGTAGAAAACCGGGACAGGGAACGAACACCATATATTTT.